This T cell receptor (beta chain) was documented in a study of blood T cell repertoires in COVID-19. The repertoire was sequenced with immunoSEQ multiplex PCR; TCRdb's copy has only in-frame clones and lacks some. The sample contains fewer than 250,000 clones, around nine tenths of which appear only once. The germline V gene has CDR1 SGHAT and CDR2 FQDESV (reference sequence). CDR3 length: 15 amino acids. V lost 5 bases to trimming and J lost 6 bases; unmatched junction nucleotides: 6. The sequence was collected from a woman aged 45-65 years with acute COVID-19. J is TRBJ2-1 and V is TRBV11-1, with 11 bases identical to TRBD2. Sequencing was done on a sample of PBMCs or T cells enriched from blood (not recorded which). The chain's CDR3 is CASSPELAGVNEQFF. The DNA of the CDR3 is TGTGCCAGCAGCCCAGAACTAGCGGGAGTCAATGAGCAGTTCTTC.